This is a list of T cell receptor beta chains from one sample in a study of T cells in Graves' hyperthyroidism and ophthalmopathy. TCRdb re-called the multiplex PCR reads through MiXCR, storing one row per CDR3 protein. The table includes around 250,000 distinct CDR3 sequences, 14% to 15% detected once. The sequenced sample was blood. Source of these receptors: a woman in her thirties or forties with Graves' hyperthyroidism that later progressed to Graves' ophthalmopathy. Both conserved end residues are part of each CDR3. D genes are given only for firm matches. Clone size is not always given. Where it is, it says once, few, many or a class for expanded clones.

TRBV14	many	.	TRBJ1-6	TGTGCCAGCCAACAGGGAATTTGGAATAATTCACCCCTCCACTTT	CASQQGIWNNSPLHF
TRBV11-3	many	.	TRBJ2-1	TGTGCCAGCAGCGCATATCAGGACCCCTACAATGAGCAGTTCTTC	CASSAYQDPYNEQFF
TRBV7-9	many	TRBD2	TRBJ2-7	TGTGCCAGCAGCTTAGGTCTAGCGGGAGTGCTCGAGCAGTACTTC	CASSLGLAGVLEQYF
TRBV28	many	.	TRBJ2-3	TGTGCCAGCAGTCGAGACCGTTATTCCACAGATACGCAGTATTTT	CASSRDRYSTDTQYF
TRBV18	many	.	TRBJ2-2	TGTGCCAGCTCAGGCCAGGGGGGACCGAACACCGGGGAGCTGTTTTTT	CASSGQGGPNTGELFF
TRBV20-1	many	TRBD1	TRBJ2-7	TGCAGTGCTCGAGGACAGGGCGCCTACGAGCAGTACTTC	CSARGQGAYEQYF
TRBV10-3	many	.	TRBJ2-7	TGTGCCATCAGAGCGACCGAGTCCCGAGGATACGAGCAGTACTTC	CAIRATESRGYEQYF
TRBV4-1	few	.	TRBJ1-1	TGCGCCAGCAGCCAACTCTCCCCGGGGAGGAAGACTGAAGCTTTCTTT	CASSQLSPGRKTEAFF
TRBV13	many	TRBD1	TRBJ2-7	TGTGCCAGCAGCGGACCTCCCGGGACAGCCGCCTACGAGCAGTACTTC	CASSGPPGTAAYEQYF
TRBV5-1	few	.	TRBJ2-5	TGCGCCAGCAGCTTCCTCCAGGAGACCCAGTACTTC	CASSFLQETQYF
TRBV28	many	.	TRBJ1-1	TGTGCCAGCAGTTTATTACCACAATTCGGGGCTTTCTTT	CASSLLPQFGAFF
TRBV5-1	many	.	TRBJ1-1	TGCGCCAGCAGCTTGCAGGGTCAGGACACTGAAGCTTTCTTT	CASSLQGQDTEAFF
TRBV27	many	.	TRBJ2-2	TGTGCCAGCAGCTCACATGGCAACACCGGGGAGCTGTTTTTT	CASSSHGNTGELFF
TRBV20-1	.	TRBD1	TRBJ1-2	TGCAGTGCTGGGGACAGGGGATCCTATGGCTACACCTTC	CSAGDRGSYGYTF
TRBV9	.	.	TRBJ2-2	TGTGCCAGCAGCGTGGTAGGGTACACCGGGGAGCTGTTTTTT	CASSVVGYTGELFF
TRBV18	many	.	TRBJ1-3	TGTGCCAGCTCACCACGTAGCGTCTCTGGAAACACCATATATTTT	CASSPRSVSGNTIYF
TRBV11-3	many	.	TRBJ2-3	TGTGCCAGCAGCTTAAAAACAGACAGGTTTGGCCCAGATACGCAGTATTTT	CASSLKTDRFGPDTQYF
TRBV12-3/TRBV12-4	many	.	TRBJ1-5	TGTGCCAGCAGTTTGGTAGTGAGGGGAAACAATCAGCCCCAGCATTTT	CASSLVVRGNNQPQHF
TRBV29-1	many	TRBD2	TRBJ2-1	TGCAGCGTTCCGCCTAGCGGGAGGGCCCATTACAATGAGCAGTTCTTC	CSVPPSGRAHYNEQFF
TRBV11-2	many	.	TRBJ2-1	TGTGCCAGCAGGGCCCCGGGACTGGCCCGATTGAGCTCCTACAATGAGCAGTTCTTC	CASRAPGLARLSSYNEQFF
TRBV18	many	TRBD1	TRBJ1-5	TGTGCCAGCTCACTGGTGGTCCCGACAGGGGGACTACAGCCCCAGCATTTT	CASSLVVPTGGLQPQHF
TRBV6-5	many	.	TRBJ2-1	TGTGCCAGCAGTTCCAGTTCTAGGCCTGCTGAGCAGTTCTTC	CASSSSSRPAEQFF
TRBV5-5	many	.	TRBJ1-3	TGTGCCAGCAGCTTGGAAGGGCTCTCTGGAAACACCATATATTTT	CASSLEGLSGNTIYF
TRBV11-2	many	TRBD2	TRBJ2-3	TGTGCCAGCAGCTTAGATTGGGGGACTAGCGGGAGCACAGATACGCAGTATTTT	CASSLDWGTSGSTDTQYF
TRBV5-1	many	TRBD2	TRBJ2-7	TGCGCCAGCAGCCCTGGACTAGACCTTCTGGGGGACGAGCAGTACTTC	CASSPGLDLLGDEQYF
TRBV6-1	.	.	TRBJ1-6	TGTGCCGGCAGTCTATTCAATTCACCCCTCCACTTT	CAGSLFNSPLHF
TRBV11-2	many	.	TRBJ2-6	TGTGCCAGCAGCTCGCCCTTCTCTAGGGGTCAGAGCTCTGGGGCCAACGTCCTGACTTTC	CASSSPFSRGQSSGANVLTF
TRBV28	many	TRBD2	TRBJ2-7	TGTGCCAGCAGGGAGTATCTAGCGGGGTTATACGAGCAGTACTTC	CASREYLAGLYEQYF